Listed below are T cell receptor beta chains from one sample, sequenced in a study of T cell responses to AZD1222 COVID-19 vaccine. Using immunoSEQ multiplex PCR, the repertoire was profiled, and TCRdb retains in-frame clones only, with some absent. The table records about 78,000 clones, roughly 82% of them present only once. Specimen: peripheral blood, collected on day 0 of AZD1222 vaccination. The source of these receptors is an adult in good health. CDR3s include the opening cysteine and the closing phenylalanine or tryptophan. D genes are given only for firm matches. Part of the rows lack a size; the others show once, few, many or a class for expanded clones.

TGTGCCAGCAGCCGCAGGGGGGGAAATCAGCCCCAGCATTTT CASSRRGGNQPQHF TRBD1 TRBV3-1/TRBV3-2 once TRBJ1-5
TGTGCCAGCAGCTTAGATATCTCACCCCTCCACTTT CASSLDISPLHF NA TRBV7-2 once TRBJ1-6
TGTGCCAGCAGTGACAGGGGAGGGAACACCGGGGAGCTGTTTTTT CASSDRGGNTGELFF TRBD1 TRBV6-2/TRBV6-3 NA TRBJ2-2
TGTGCCAGTAGTATAGGTGGAGCTCCCCAGGGGGAGACCCAGTACTTC CASSIGGAPQGETQYF NA TRBV19 NA TRBJ2-5
TGTGCCTGGTCCGGGACAAGGGCTCAGCCCCAGCATTTT CAWSGTRAQPQHF NA TRBV30 NA TRBJ1-5
TGTGCCAGTAGTATAGTAGGCCAGCCCCAGCATTTT CASSIVGQPQHF NA TRBV19 NA TRBJ1-5
TGTGCCAGCAGTCCCGGATTTGCCACGGAAGCTTTCTTT CASSPGFATEAFF NA TRBV6-2/TRBV6-3 NA TRBJ1-1
TGTGCCAGTACCCCCCGAAGGGGGGCGCAGCACGAGCAGTACTTC CASTPRRGAQHEQYF NA TRBV19 NA TRBJ2-7
TGTGCCAGCAGTCCAATTAATGAAAAACTGTTTTTT CASSPINEKLFF NA TRBV12-3/TRBV12-4 NA TRBJ1-4
TGTGCCAGCAGCCAAGACTACTATAATTCACCCCTCCACTTT CASSQDYYNSPLHF NA TRBV7-2 NA TRBJ1-6
TGCGCCAGCAGCCAAGATGCCAGTCAAGAGACCCAGTACTTC CASSQDASQETQYF NA TRBV4-3 NA TRBJ2-5
TGTGCCAGCAGTGAGTTGGGGTTGACAGAGCAGTACTTC CASSELGLTEQYF NA TRBV2 NA TRBJ2-7
TGTGCCAGCAGAACTAGCGGGGGGGTCACAGATACGCAGTATTTT CASRTSGGVTDTQYF TRBD2 TRBV2 once TRBJ2-3
TGTGCCAGCAGCGCAGGAAACTATGGCTACACCTTC CASSAGNYGYTF NA TRBV12-3/TRBV12-4 NA TRBJ1-2
TGTGCCAGCACCCAGGGGGGGGGTCCGGAGCAAGAGACCCAGTACTTC CASTQGGGPEQETQYF NA TRBV2 NA TRBJ2-5
TGTGCCTCAGAGTCAGATACGCAGTATTTT CASESDTQYF NA TRBV19 NA TRBJ2-3
TGTGCCAGCAGTTACTCGAAGGGGGGCAGCTCCTACGAGCAGTACTTC CASSYSKGGSSYEQYF NA TRBV6-2/TRBV6-3 NA TRBJ2-7
TGCGCCAGCAGTGAAAGCGGGACTAAGGCCGGGGAGCTGTTTTTT CASSESGTKAGELFF TRBD2 TRBV10-2 once TRBJ2-2
TGTGCCAGCAGCGTAGTTACCGGACAGGGATTAGATACGCAGTATTTT CASSVVTGQGLDTQYF TRBD1 TRBV9 NA TRBJ2-3
TGTGCCACTGCGGGACCGAACTACAATGAGCAGTTCTTC CATAGPNYNEQFF NA TRBV6-5 NA TRBJ2-1
TGTGCCAGCAGCCGAGGGAACACTGAAGCTTTCTTT CASSRGNTEAFF NA TRBV6-2/TRBV6-3 NA TRBJ1-1
TGTGCCAGCAGCCTGCCCCTTGAGGGGGGTAAGCAGTATTTT CASSLPLEGGKQYF NA TRBV3-1/TRBV3-2 NA TRBJ2-3
TGTGCCAGCAGCCAACTGGGTAGCGGGGGTTACAATGAGCAGTTCTTC CASSQLGSGGYNEQFF TRBD2 TRBV3-1/TRBV3-2 NA TRBJ2-1
TGTGCCAGCAGCTTCGCGGGGGGGAGAGATACGCAGTATTTT CASSFAGGRDTQYF TRBD2 TRBV5-4 NA TRBJ2-3
TGTGCCAGTTTACTGGGACAGGGGGCAGGAGGCTACACCTTC CASLLGQGAGGYTF TRBD1 TRBV19 few TRBJ1-2